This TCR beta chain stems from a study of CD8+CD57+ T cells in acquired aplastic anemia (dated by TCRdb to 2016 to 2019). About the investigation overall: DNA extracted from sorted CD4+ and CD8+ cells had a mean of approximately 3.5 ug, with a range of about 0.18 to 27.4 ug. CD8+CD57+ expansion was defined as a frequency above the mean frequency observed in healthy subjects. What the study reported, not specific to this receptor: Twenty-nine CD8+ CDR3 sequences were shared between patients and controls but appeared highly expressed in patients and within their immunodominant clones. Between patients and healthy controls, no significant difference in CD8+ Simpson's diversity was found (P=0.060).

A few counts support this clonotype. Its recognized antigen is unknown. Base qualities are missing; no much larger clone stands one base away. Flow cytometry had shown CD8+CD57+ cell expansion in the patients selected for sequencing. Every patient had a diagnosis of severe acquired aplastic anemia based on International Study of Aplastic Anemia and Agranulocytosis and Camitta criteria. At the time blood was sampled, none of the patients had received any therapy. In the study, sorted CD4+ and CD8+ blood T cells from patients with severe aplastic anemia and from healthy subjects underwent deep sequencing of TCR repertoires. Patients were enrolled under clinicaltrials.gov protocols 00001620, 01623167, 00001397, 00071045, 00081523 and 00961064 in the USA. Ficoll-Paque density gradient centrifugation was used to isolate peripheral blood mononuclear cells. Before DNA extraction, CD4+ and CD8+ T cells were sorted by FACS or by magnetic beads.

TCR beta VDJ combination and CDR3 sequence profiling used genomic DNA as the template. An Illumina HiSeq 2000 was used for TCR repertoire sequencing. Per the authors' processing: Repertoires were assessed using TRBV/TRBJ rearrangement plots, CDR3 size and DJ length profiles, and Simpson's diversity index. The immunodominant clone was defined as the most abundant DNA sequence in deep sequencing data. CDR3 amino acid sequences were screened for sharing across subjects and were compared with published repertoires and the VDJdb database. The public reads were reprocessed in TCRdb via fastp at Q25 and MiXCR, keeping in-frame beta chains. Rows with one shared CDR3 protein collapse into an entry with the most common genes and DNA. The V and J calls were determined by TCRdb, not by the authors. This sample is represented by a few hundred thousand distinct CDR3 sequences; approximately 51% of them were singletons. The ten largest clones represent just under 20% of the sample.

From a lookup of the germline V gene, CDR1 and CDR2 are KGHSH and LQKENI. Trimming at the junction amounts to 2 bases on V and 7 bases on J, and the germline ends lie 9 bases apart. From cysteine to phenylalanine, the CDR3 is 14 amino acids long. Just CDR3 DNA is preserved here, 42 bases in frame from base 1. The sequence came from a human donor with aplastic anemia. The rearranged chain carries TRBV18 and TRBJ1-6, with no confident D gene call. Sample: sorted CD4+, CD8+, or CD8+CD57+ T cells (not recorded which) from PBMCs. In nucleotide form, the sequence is TGTGCCAGCTCACCAAGGGAGGTCAATTCACCCCTCCACTTT. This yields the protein CASSPREVNSPLHF.